Reported below is one T cell receptor beta chain. Per the study methods: Researchers report that nucleated cell counts were estimated from reference gene primer amplification. TCRdb's table, derived via immunoSEQ multiplex PCR, lists solely in-frame clones and lacks some. V and J calls and clone size are given by that table; D and trimming were obtained from the DNA. Of some 100,000 clones listed, 87% are singletons. These data originate in a study of blood T cell repertoires in COVID-19. Study summary: Sites across the United States, Italy and Spain contributed samples from acute and convalescent COVID-19.

The length of the CDR3 is 11 residues. Trimming took off 3 bases at V and 10 bases at J, with 4 bases between the two ends. Germline CDR1 MNHNS, CDR2 SASEGT. This chain connects TRBV6-1 to TRBJ1-6, with D uncertain. The sequencing input was peripheral blood. This receptor was obtained from a man younger than 40 in a cohort sampled during active COVID-19. The CDR3 protein is CASSDLSPLHF. The DNA for the CDR3 is TGTGCCAGCAGTGACCTATCACCCCTCCACTTT.